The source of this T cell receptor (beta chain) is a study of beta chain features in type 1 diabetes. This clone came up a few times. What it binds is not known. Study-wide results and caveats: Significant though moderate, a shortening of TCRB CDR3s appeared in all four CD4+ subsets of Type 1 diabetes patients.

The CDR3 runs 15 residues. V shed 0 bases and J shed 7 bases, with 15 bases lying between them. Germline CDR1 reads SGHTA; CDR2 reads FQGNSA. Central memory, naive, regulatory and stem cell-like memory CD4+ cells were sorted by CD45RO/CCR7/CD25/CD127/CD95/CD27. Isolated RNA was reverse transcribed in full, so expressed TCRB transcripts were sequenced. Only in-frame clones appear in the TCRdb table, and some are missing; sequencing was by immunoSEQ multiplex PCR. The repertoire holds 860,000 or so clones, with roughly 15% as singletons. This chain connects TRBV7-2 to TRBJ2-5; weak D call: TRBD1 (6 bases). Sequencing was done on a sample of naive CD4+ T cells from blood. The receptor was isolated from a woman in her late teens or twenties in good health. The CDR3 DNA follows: TGTGCCAGCAGCTTAGCTTCGGGCAGGGGCCGGACCCAGTACTTC. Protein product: CASSLASGRGRTQYF. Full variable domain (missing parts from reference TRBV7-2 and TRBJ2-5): GAGVSQSPSNKVTEKGKDVELRCDPISGHTALYWYRQSLGQGLEFLIYFQGNSAPDKSGLPSDRFSAERTGGSVSTLTIQRTQQEDSAVYLCASSLASGRGRTQYFGPGTRLLVL.